What follows are 23 T cell receptor beta chains derived from one specimen sequenced in a study of cytomegalovirus exposure and HLA in healthy donors. Use of 60 Vbeta and 13 Jbeta primers characterized the PCR. The repertoire was sequenced with immunoSEQ multiplex PCR; TCRdb's copy has only in-frame clones and lacks some. Found here are roughly 100,000 clones, about 83% of them singletons; the top ten hold 6.1%. Sequenced: PBMCs. The receptors here all came from a young man in good health and CMV-seronegative.

V gene TRBV2 combines with J gene TRBJ2-5; the D is unclear. The CDR3 extends over 14 amino acids. The ends were cut back, 0 bases at V and 0 bases at J, with 5 bases in the middle. CDR1 SNHLY and CDR2 FYNNEI come from the germline V gene. This CDR3 is CASSEAQYQETQYF. The CDR3 DNA sequence: TGTGCCAGCAGTGAAGCGCAGTACCAAGAGACCCAGTACTTC.

V and J are TRBV7-2 and TRBJ1-5, with TRBD1 matching 7 bases. Germline CDR1 is SGHTA and CDR2 is FQGNSA. Trimming cost V 5 bases and J 4 bases; bases outside gene matches: 2. The CDR3 extends over 13 amino acids. CDR3 sequence reads: CASSATGNQPQHF. The CDR3 DNA is TGTGCCAGCAGCGCGACAGGGAATCAGCCCCAGCATTTT.

V and J are TRBV15 and TRBJ2-1, with D perhaps matching TRBD1 (5 bases). V was cut by 5 bases and J by 3 bases, with 17 bases left in between. Germline V CDR1 and CDR2: LNHNV, YYDKDF (reference sequence). The CDR3 runs to 16 residues. CDR3 coding DNA: TGTGCCACCAGCCCCCTAGGGCAGGGCGACTACAATGAGCAGTTCTTC. It translates to CATSPLGQGDYNEQFF. The variable domain in full, with the rest retrieved from reference TRBV15 and TRBJ2-1, is DAMVIQNPRYQVTQFGKPVTLSCSQTLNHNVMYWYQQKSSQAPKLLFHYYDKDFNNEADTPDNFQSRRPNTSFCFLDIRSPGLGDTAMYLCATSPLGQGDYNEQFFGPGTRLTVL.

The CDR3 DNA reads as TGTGCCAGCAGTTTGCCCCCGGGACTAGCGGGAGGGCCAGCCTACGAGCAGTACTTC. Its protein product is CASSLPPGLAGGPAYEQYF. The chain is built from TRBV28 and TRBJ2-7; 16 bases are a match to TRBD2. CDR1 is MDHEN and CDR2 is SYDVKM in the germline V gene. There are 19 residues in the CDR3. After removal of 3 bases from V and 2 bases from J, the junction contained 10 bases not matched to a gene.

CDR3 loop: CASTFSRAGNTQYF. The CDR3 DNA reads TGTGCCAGCACCTTTAGTAGGGCGGGAAATACGCAGTATTTT. The chain combines TRBV28 with TRBJ2-3, with D perhaps matching TRBD2 (6 bases). V lost 7 bases and J lost 7, with 18 bases in between. The CDR3 is 14 residues long. Germline lookup yields CDR1 MDHEN and CDR2 SYDVKM.

The chain employs TRBV5-4 and TRBJ2-3, with 9 bases lining up with TRBD2. The CDR3 covers 15 residues. Germline CDR1 and CDR2: SGHNT and YYREEE (reference sequence). The junction had 9 bases not matched to a gene; V was cut back by 6 bases and J by 4 bases. The CDR3 loop reads CASNGGGRGPDTQYF. The CDR3 DNA sequence: TGTGCCAGCAATGGAGGCGGGAGGGGACCAGATACGCAGTATTTT.

This clone was found a few times. The chain is built from TRBV9 and TRBJ2-1, with 7 bases identical to TRBD2. V lost 3 bases, J lost 6 bases, and 6 bases stayed unmatched. The CDR3 loop spans 14 amino acids. Germline V lookup: CDR1 SGDLS, CDR2 YYNGEE. The CDR3 region has the DNA TGTGCCAGCAGCGGGCGACTAGCAGTCAATGAGCAGTTCTTC. The encoded protein is CASSGRLAVNEQFF. Full variable domain (outside the CDR3, taken from reference TRBV9 and TRBJ2-1): DSGVTQTPKHLITATGQRVTLRCSPRSGDLSVYWYQQSLDQGLQFLIQYYNGEERAKGNILERFSAQQFPDLHSELNLSSLELGDSALYFCASSGRLAVNEQFFGPGTRLTVL.

As concerns this clone: Mismatch with germline at one junction end may stem from a read error. The rearrangement joins TRBV7-7 to TRBJ2-7; D might be TRBD1 (6 bases). The CDR3 covers 14 residues. CDR1 is SSHAT, CDR2 FNYEAQ, per germline (reference sequence). The CDR3 DNA reads TGTGCTAGCAGTCGGACGTTACAGGGCTACGAGCAGTACTTC. The encoded protein is CASSRTLQGYEQYF.

V gene TRBV7-3 combines with J gene TRBJ1-2; TRBD1 agrees at 7 bases. From germline, CDR1 is SGHTA and CDR2 FQGTGA. This CDR3 has 14 residues. Trimming removed 3 bases from V and 7 bases from J; junction bases left unmatched: 8. CDR3 sequence reads: CASSLEGGAGGYTF. CDR3 in DNA: TGTGCCAGCAGCTTGGAAGGGGGCGCCGGTGGCTACACCTTC. Looking up the rest from reference TRBV7-3 and TRBJ1-2 gives the full variable domain: GAGVSQTPSNKVTEKGKYVELRCDPISGHTALYWYRQSLGQGPEFLIYFQGTGAADDSGLPNDRFFAVRPEGSVSTLKIQRTERGDSAVYLCASSLEGGAGGYTFGSGTRLTVV.

Worth noting for this clone: The junction departs from the called germline gene at one end, perhaps through a read error. The chain has TRBV19 and TRBJ2-3, with a possible D match to TRBD2 (5 bases). CDR1 is LNHDA and CDR2 is SQIVND in the germline V gene (reference sequence). The CDR3 spans 13 residues. CDR3 nucleotide sequence: TGTGCCAGTGCCGACTACGGCACCGATACGCAGTATTTT. Translated, it gives CASADYGTDTQYF.

V gene TRBV7-9 combines with J gene TRBJ1-1; 8 bases line up with TRBD1. The CDR3 runs to 15 residues. CDR1 and CDR2 (germline): SEHNR, FQNEAQ (reference sequence). Trimming removed 7 bases from V and 3 bases from J; junction bases left unmatched: 10. The CDR3 DNA reads as TGTGCCAGCACCCTTACCAGGGGGCGCGACACTGAAGCTTTCTTT. Translating gives CASTLTRGRDTEAFF.

The V and J genes are TRBV4-3 and TRBJ2-3; no clear D gene. V was trimmed by 1 base and J by 3 bases, leaving 8 bases between them. This CDR3 is built from 14 residues. Germline CDR1 is LGHNA and CDR2 is YSLEER. This CDR3 is CASSQGLATDTQYF. In nucleotides, the CDR3 is TGCGCCAGCAGCCAAGGACTCGCGACAGATACGCAGTATTTT.

The rearrangement uses TRBV7-2 and TRBJ2-1, with D possibly being TRBD1 (5 bases). Germline V lookup: CDR1 SGHTA, CDR2 FQGNSA. The CDR3 is 11 residues long. Trimming took off 6 bases at V and 5 bases at J, with 5 bases between the two ends. CDR3 residues: CASRDNNEQFF. The CDR3 DNA follows: TGTGCCAGCAGGGACAACAATGAGCAGTTCTTC.

The chain is built from TRBV7-3 and TRBJ2-1; D unclear. Germline V gene data show CDR1 as SGHTA and CDR2 as FQGTGA. Trimming pared 0 bases from V and 8 bases from J, leaving 8 bases between. The CDR3 sequence is 13 residues long. CDR3 nucleotide sequence: TGTGCCAGCAGCTTAACCCTCTTCGATGAGCAGTTCTTC. Translating gives CASSLTLFDEQFF.

V gene TRBV7-2 combines with J gene TRBJ1-3; unclear D gene. Germline values: CDR1 SGHTA, CDR2 FQGNSA. The germline V and J ends were trimmed by 2 bases and 0 bases, with 11 bases remaining between them. The CDR3 length is 16 residues. The DNA for the CDR3 is TGTGCCAGCAGCTTACATTCCGGTGTCTCTGGAAACACCATATATTTT. It yields the protein CASSLHSGVSGNTIYF.

This chain uses TRBV5-3 with TRBJ1-2, with 8 bases that match TRBD1. TRBV5-3 is an ORF for which the function is uncertain. This CDR3 has 15 amino acids. The ends lost 1 base at V and 3 bases at J; junction bases unmatched: 5. The CDR3 region is CARSLPQGAYYGYTF. The CDR3 coding sequence is TGTGCCAGAAGCTTGCCTCAGGGGGCTTACTATGGCTACACCTTC.

The chain is built from TRBV6-5 and TRBJ1-5; D not certain. There are 13 residues in the CDR3. The V end lost 0 bases, the J end lost 5 bases, and 5 bases lay between the germline ends. Germline values: CDR1 MNHEY, CDR2 SVGAGI. Here the CDR3 DNA reads TGTGCCAGCAGTTACTCGTCGTATCAGCCCCAGCATTTT. This encodes CASSYSSYQPQHF.

The chain links TRBV27 to TRBJ1-1, with TRBD1 matching 8 bases. V gave up 4 bases and J gave up 1 base; unmatched junction bases: 5. Germline V gene lookup returns CDR1 MNHEY and CDR2 SMNVEV (reference sequence). CDR3 length: 15 amino acids. As DNA, the CDR3 is TGTGCCAGCAGTTACCAAGACAGGGGGAACACTGAAGCTTTCTTT. Translated: CASSYQDRGNTEAFF.

The V gene is TRBV27, the J gene TRBJ2-5, with 10 bases that match TRBD1. Germline-derived CDR1 and CDR2 are MNHEY and SMNVEV (reference sequence). This CDR3 has 15 residues. The trim removed 4 bases at V and 6 bases at J, leaving 8 bases unmatched. The CDR3 here is CASSYSTGGSQTQYF. The CDR3 bases are TGTGCCAGCAGTTATTCGACAGGGGGCAGTCAGACCCAGTACTTC.

The V gene is TRBV4-3, the J gene TRBJ2-2; 8 bases match TRBD2. The CDR3 has 15 amino acids. Germline values: CDR1 LGHNA, CDR2 YSLEER. V shed 2 bases, J shed 7 bases, and the junction held 6 bases outside the gene matches. The CDR3 loop reads CASSQKGTSVGELFF. The CDR3 coding sequence is TGCGCCAGCAGCCAAAAGGGGACTAGTGTCGGGGAGCTGTTTTTT.

In this sample, this clone turned up once. One end of the junction varies from germline; a read error may be responsible. The gene calls are TRBV7-7 and TRBJ2-7; TRBD1 aligns across 8 bases. There are 14 residues in the CDR3. Germline loops: CDR1 SSHAT, CDR2 FNYEAQ (reference sequence). The CDR3 reads CASSPDREHYEQYF. In nucleotides, the CDR3 is TGTGCTAGCAGCCCGGACAGGGAGCACTACGAGCAGTACTTC.

This clone was detected only a few times. The chain uses TRBV6-5 and TRBJ2-7, with a tentative D call TRBD1 (5 bases). This CDR3 has 12 amino acids. V lost 2 bases and J lost 6, with 8 bases in between. Germline CDR1 reads MNHEY; CDR2 reads SVGAGI. The chain's CDR3 is CASSYPGPEQYF. Here the CDR3 DNA reads TGTGCCAGCAGTTACCCAGGGCCCGAGCAGTACTTC.

The rearrangement links TRBV30 to TRBJ2-7; D remains ambiguous. The ends were cut back, 1 base at V and 7 bases at J, with 11 bases in the middle. Germline V gives CDR1 GTSNPN, CDR2 SVGIG (reference sequence). CDR3 length equals 12 residues. CDR3 loop: CAWSAVRGEQYF. The CDR3 DNA reads as TGTGCCTGGAGTGCGGTTCGTGGTGAGCAGTACTTC.